This T cell receptor beta chain emerged from a study of CD8+CD57+ T cells in acquired aplastic anemia. The overall study: When averaged, DNA from sorted CD4+ and CD8+ cells came to around 3.4 ug. Study conclusions and caveats: Patients and controls were found to share 25 to 35 CD8+ CDR3 sequences.

With regard to this clonotype: Its antigen remains unknown.

CD8+CD57+ cell expansion, shown by flow cytometry, had occurred in the patients selected for sequencing. Each of the patients presented with severe acquired aplastic anemia. Untreated patients provided the blood samples, with no therapy given before sampling. V shed 2 bases and J 5 bases; nucleotides not matched to a gene: 6. Germline CDR1 and CDR2: SGHDT and YYEEEE. CDR3 length: 15 residues. TCR beta VDJ combinations and CDR3 sequences were profiled from genomic DNA. TCRdb called the reads again in MiXCR, with one record for every CDR3 protein. In the table there are under 350,000 distinct CDR3 sequences, under 65% of which are singletons.

The genes are TRBV5-6 and TRBJ2-2; TRBD1 matches at 7 bases. Sequenced: sorted CD4+, CD8+, or CD8+CD57+ T cells (not recorded which) from PBMCs. The receptor was isolated from a human donor with aplastic anemia. The CDR3 region has the DNA TGTGCCAGCAGCTTACTTCAGGGGGTAACCGGGGAGCTGTTTTTT. Translation gives CASSLLQGVTGELFF.